The present T cell receptor beta chain was sequenced within a study of human T cells and chemical hapten exposure. Study conclusions and caveats: Sensitization with DPC brought no change to TCRs above 1 in 1000 in frequency.

The time point is: patch test 2, 6 weeks after DPC sensitization. The treatment here: therapeutic diphenylcyclopropenone sensitization with weekly scalp DPC. The library labeled individual cDNA molecules by adding unique molecular identifiers to them. The authors' processing: Per-sample TCR counts ranged from roughly 23,224 to 750,000, median around 96,000. From the RACE reads, TCRdb called clonotypes with MiXCR, one entry per CDR3 protein. TCRdb, not the authors, supplied the V and J calls. The table includes fewer than 100,000 distinct CDR3 sequences, 9.5% to 13% detected once. The CDR3 contains 15 residues. The V segment lost 6 bases and the J segment 2 bases; nucleotides outside the gene matches: 7. Germline V gene lookup returns CDR1 MNHNS and CDR2 SASEGT. This clonotype appeared a few times. Its matching antigen is unknown.

The material sequenced was whole blood, taken in connection with sensitization to the hapten diphenylcyclopropenone (DPC). This chain uses TRBV6-1 with TRBJ2-5; 9 nucleotides match TRBD2. This TCR derives from a man aged 18 to 35 with alopecia areata. Some clones in this sample may be carry-over from other donors' samples. The CDR3 bases are TGTGCCAGCAGACGAGCGGGGGGTAGACAAGAGACCCAGTACTTC. Translation: CASRRAGGRQETQYF.